This T cell receptor beta chain emerged from a study of blood T cells in healthy people across ages. A sample-barcoded 5' primer and a J-beta primer mix were used in a second PCR of about 7 to 12 cycles. From the 5' RACE reads, TCRdb called clonotypes with MiXCR, one entry per CDR3 protein. This sample has hundreds of thousands of distinct CDR3 sequences; roughly three fifths occur once, and the top ten carry 35% to 40%. Notes on the study in general: Per million T cells, TCR beta diversity dropped roughly linearly as age increased. As naive T cell percentage varied, TCR beta diversity correlated strongly with it. Unknown donor CMV status possibly confounded expanded clonotype changes.

This clonotype occurred a few times. No antigen is known for it. Trimming stripped 0 bases from V and 7 bases from J, with 6 bases between. The CDR3 covers 11 residues. Germline V gene data show CDR1 as DFQATT and CDR2 as SNEGSKA (reference sequence). The chain joins TRBV20-1 to TRBJ1-2, with D hard to call. The receptor was derived from a man in his sixties in good health. Sequencing input: blood. In DNA form, the CDR3 reads TGCAGTGCTAGAGATCGGGGTGGCTACACCTTC. This sequence encodes CSARDRGGYTF.